Each of the 6 T cell receptor beta chains below was sequenced from the same sample in a study of regulatory T cells in long-lasting Graves disease. Assembly of TCR beta libraries relied on iRepertoire HTBI primers together with Arm-PCR of CDR3 regions. Via MiXCR, TCRdb re-called the multiplex PCR reads, giving one row per CDR3 protein. The sample contains 350,000 to 450,000 distinct CDR3 sequences, 20% to 25% of which appear only once. The time point is: persistent/refractory GD, antithyroid drugs over 5 years with positive TRAb. The TCR library was made from RNA extracted from PBMCs. The material sequenced was peripheral blood mononuclear cells (PBMCs), taken when the disease was refractory, from a patient treated with antithyroid drugs. The source of these receptors is a female donor with Graves disease.

This clonotype was counted many times. The rearrangement uses TRBV2 and TRBJ2-7, with 8 bases identical to TRBD1. The trim removed 4 bases at V and 5 bases at J, leaving 13 bases unmatched. There are 16 residues in the CDR3. Germline V CDR1 and CDR2: SNHLY, FYNNEI. The DNA for the CDR3 is TGTGCCAGCAGTGGAGTGACAGGGGCCACGTGGGACGAGCAGTACTTC. This codes for CASSGVTGATWDEQYF.

This clonotype has ten or more counts. This chain uses TRBV2 with TRBJ1-5; D remains ambiguous. Germline V gene sequence: CDR1 SNHLY, CDR2 FYNNEI. The CDR3 extends over 12 amino acids. The V end lost 1 base, the J end lost 4 bases, and 2 bases lay between the germline ends. The CDR3 loop is CASSEGNQPQHF. The DNA of the CDR3 is TGTGCCAGCAGTGAAGGAAATCAGCCCCAGCATTTT. Complete variable domain (other parts from reference TRBV2 and TRBJ1-5): EPEVTQTPSHQVTQMGQEVILRCVPISNHLYFYWYRQILGQKVEFLVSFYNNEISEKSEIFDDQFSVERPDGSNFTLKIRSTKLEDSAMYFCASSEGNQPQHFGDGTRLSIL.

This clonotype was seen a handful of times. The chain carries TRBV9 and TRBJ2-7, with 8 bases aligning to TRBD2. CDR3 length: 15 residues. Germline V gives CDR1 SGDLS, CDR2 YYNGEE. V gave up 0 bases and J gave up 2 bases; unmatched junction bases: 4. The CDR3 coding sequence is TGTGCCAGCAGCGTAGGTAGCGGGAACGCCTACGAGCAGTACTTC. This encodes CASSVGSGNAYEQYF.

This clonotype occurred many times. The chain recombines TRBV27 with TRBJ2-5; D is ambiguous. Germline CDR1 MNHEY, CDR2 SMNVEV (reference sequence). Trimming took 5 bases from V and 5 from J, leaving 12 bases between them. CDR3 size: 13 residues. The CDR3 loop is CASSPSPGETQYF. CDR3 bases: TGTGCCAGCAGTCCATCCCCTGGGGAGACCCAGTACTTC.

The chain joins TRBV14 to TRBJ1-1; TRBD1 is a possible D gene (5 bases). V was clipped by 2 bases and J by 1 base, with 11 bases between them. The CDR3 runs to 15 residues. Germline CDR1 and CDR2: SGHDN and FVKESK. Here the CDR3 DNA reads TGTGCCAGCAGCCAATCGCGAGGGGCGAACACTGAAGCTTTCTTT. Translated: CASSQSRGANTEAFF.

The chain recombines TRBV7-9 with TRBJ1-3; 7 positions match TRBD1. The ends lost 5 bases at V and 4 bases at J; junction bases unmatched: 5. CDR3 length: 14 amino acids. Germline V lookup: CDR1 SEHNR, CDR2 FQNEAQ (reference sequence). The CDR3 sequence is CASSPDRIGNTIYF. In DNA, the CDR3 is TGTGCCAGCAGCCCGGACAGGATAGGAAACACCATATATTTT. The whole variable domain, filled in from reference TRBV7-9 and TRBJ1-3, reads DTGVSQNPRHKITKRGQNVTFRCDPISEHNRLYWYRQTLGQGPEFLTYFQNEAQLEKSRLLSDRFSAERPKGSFSTLEIQRTEQGDSAMYLCASSPDRIGNTIYFGEGSWLTVV.